This T cell receptor beta chain was documented in a study of a mutant IDH1 vaccine in newly diagnosed glioma. Looking at the study overall: Former treatment meant radiotherapy, temozolomide, or both; the majority had gotten both. Study-wide results and caveats: Overall, 85% to 95% of patients had vaccine-induced immune responses.

Comments on this clone: Its specificity is unknown.

Time point in this sample: week 35, safety follow-up. It was 300 ug of mutant IDH1 20-mer peptide that made up each vaccine dose, given with topical imiquimod. Every donor had a new WHO grade 3 or 4 astrocytoma that was IDH1-mutant, with loss of nuclear ATRX. Only in-frame clones appear in the TCRdb table, and some are missing; sequencing was by immunoSEQ multiplex PCR. Among 25,000 to 40,000 clones listed, around 80% were seen once. The sample consisted of PBMCs, taken from a glioma patient whose treatment included an IDH1 peptide vaccine. The TCR sequence derives from a woman in her thirties or forties with glioma.

CDR3: CASSLAGLAPEQYF. DNA of the CDR3: TGTGCCAGCAGCTTAGCTGGACTAGCTCCCGAGCAGTACTTC. The chain uses TRBV7-8 and TRBJ2-7; TRBD2 agrees at 8 bases. The CDR3 spans 14 residues. The germline V gene encodes CDR1 SGHVS and CDR2 FQNEAQ. With V trimmed by 0 bases and J by 6 bases, 4 bases remained unmatched.